This entry lists 5 T cell receptor beta chains sequenced from one sample in a study of blood T cells in healthy people across ages. Combining a sample-barcoded 5' primer with a J-beta primer mix, a second PCR ran for about 6 to 12 cycles. Via MiXCR, TCRdb re-called the 5' RACE reads, giving one row per CDR3 protein. The table lists some 1.5 million distinct CDR3 sequences, 28% of them singletons. The material sequenced was blood. The receptors come from a woman between 25 and 40 years old in good health.

V and J are TRBV29-1 and TRBJ2-7; 11 nucleotides agree with TRBD2. This CDR3 region has 17 residues. With 5 bases clipped from V and 7 bases from J, the junction kept 19 bases outside the gene matches. From germline, CDR1 is SQVTM and CDR2 ANQGSEA. CDR3 DNA: TGCAGCGTTACCGGGGTAGCGGGAGGGCCGGGGGACAATGAGCAGTACTTC. It translates to CSVTGVAGGPGDNEQYF.

V usage is TRBV20-1 and J usage is TRBJ1-1, with D perhaps matching TRBD1 (5 bases). V gave up 6 bases and J gave up 5 bases, with 16 bases separating them. Germline V CDR1 and CDR2: DFQATT, SNEGSKA (reference sequence). CDR3 size: 13 residues. For the CDR3, the DNA is TGCAGTGCCGCCGGACACACGAGGACTGAAGCTTTCTTT. Amino acids: CSAAGHTRTEAFF.

V and J are TRBV27 and TRBJ2-1; 16 bases map to TRBD2. Unmatched junction bases numbered 14, after V lost 5 bases and J lost 4 bases. Per germline, CDR1 MNHEY and CDR2 SMNVEV (reference sequence). The CDR3 extends over 20 amino acids. The CDR3 region has the DNA TGTGCCAGCAGTAGGGGACTAGCGGGAGGGCCCCTAACCTTATACAATGAGCAGTTCTTC. Translation: CASSRGLAGGPLTLYNEQFF.

There are many counts of this clonotype. The chain recombines TRBV7-2 with TRBJ2-1; D is undetermined. Germline CDR1 reads SGHTA; CDR2 reads FQGNSA. CDR3 length equals 12 residues. V was pared by 4 bases and J by 8 bases, with 9 bases between. This chain's CDR3 is CASSSQIDEQFF. CDR3 nucleotide sequence: TGTGCCAGCAGCTCCCAGATAGATGAGCAGTTCTTC. Variable domain in full (rest from reference TRBV7-2 and TRBJ2-1): GAGVSQSPSNKVTEKGKDVELRCDPISGHTALYWYRQSLGQGLEFLIYFQGNSAPDKSGLPSDRFSAERTGGSVSTLTIQRTQQEDSAVYLCASSSQIDEQFFGPGTRLTVL.

Regarding this clonotype: Its ends do not fully match the called genes, so a read error is possible. The chain has TRBV12-3 or TRBV12-4 and TRBJ2-3; D perhaps matches TRBD2 (5 bases). The CDR3 sequence is 15 residues long. The CDR3 DNA reads as TGTGCCAGCAGAATTAGTAGCGAAAACACAGATACGGAGTATTTT. Encoded protein: CASRISSENTDTEYF.